The next 29 T cell receptor beta chains were all read from a single sample in a study of blood T cell repertoires in COVID-19. The repertoire was sequenced with immunoSEQ multiplex PCR; TCRdb's copy has only in-frame clones and lacks some. The table lists roughly 230,000 clones, 80% to 90% of them singletons, with about 4.6% in the top ten. The sample consisted of peripheral blood. Receptors originate from a middle-aged woman who had recovered from COVID-19.

This clone has only a few counts. V and J are TRBV3-1 (or the pseudogene TRBV3-2) and TRBJ2-2; D is ambiguous. CDR3 size: 14 residues. Trimming removed 4 bases from V and 4 bases from J, with 10 bases in between. Germline V gene data show CDR1 as LGHDT and CDR2 as YNNKEL (reference sequence). The CDR3 nucleotides read TGTGCCAGCAGCCCCCGGGTTCGCACCGGGGAGCTGTTTTTT. The encoded protein is CASSPRVRTGELFF.

The chain carries TRBV11-2 and TRBJ2-3; perhaps TRBD2 as D (6 bases). This CDR3 region has 13 residues. V lost 5 bases, J lost 10 bases, and 16 bases lay in between. Germline V gene lookup returns CDR1 SGHAT and CDR2 FQNNGV. The CDR3 nucleotides are TGTGCCAGCAGCCCCGACCCTAGCGCCGCGCAGTATTTT. As protein: CASSPDPSAAQYF.

For the CDR3, the DNA is TGTGCCAGCAGCGTAGAATCTCCTAGTCGGGCAGGGGAGACCCAGTACTTC. It translates to CASSVESPSRAGETQYF. The chain links TRBV9 to TRBJ2-5; TRBD1 is a possible D gene (5 bases). Germline V gene sequence: CDR1 SGDLS, CDR2 YYNGEE. The CDR3 is made up of 17 amino acids. Trimming removed 0 bases at V and 5 bases at J, with 20 bases between.

The rearrangement joins TRBV28 to TRBJ1-2, with D possibly matching TRBD1 (5 bases). Trimming left V 4 bases short and J 4 bases short, with 10 bases between. Germline-derived CDR1 and CDR2 are MDHEN and SYDVKM. The CDR3 consists of 13 residues. In nucleotides, the CDR3 is TGTGCCAGCAGTTCCGACAGAGCCTATGGCTACACCTTC. It specifies CASSSDRAYGYTF.

This chain connects TRBV10-3 to TRBJ2-3, with D uncertain. The CDR3 runs 14 residues. From germline, CDR1 is ENHRY and CDR2 SYGVKD. V was shortened by 4 bases and J by 2 bases, with 10 bases between the two germline ends. The CDR3 loop reads CAISGGGLTDTQYF. CDR3 in DNA: TGTGCCATCAGTGGTGGTGGGCTCACAGATACGCAGTATTTT.

The V call is TRBV6-2 or TRBV6-3, the J call TRBJ1-6, with TRBD1 matching over 10 bases. CDR1 is MNHEY, CDR2 SVGEGT, per germline. The CDR3 is 15 residues long. V lost 4 bases to trimming and J lost 8 bases; unmatched junction nucleotides: 5. The CDR3 loop reads CASSSLTGGDSPLHF. CDR3 DNA sequence: TGTGCCAGCAGTTCTTTGACAGGGGGCGATTCACCCCTCCACTTT.

The gene calls are TRBV7-8 and TRBJ1-2, with D perhaps TRBD1 (6 bases). The CDR3 has 18 residues. V gave up 1 base and J gave up 2 bases, with 20 bases separating them. Germline V gives CDR1 SGHVS, CDR2 FQNEAQ. This CDR3 reads CASSLGGGQGKLNYGYTF. CDR3 nucleotides: TGTGCCAGCAGCTTAGGGGGGGGACAAGGGAAATTGAACTATGGCTACACCTTC.

The chain joins TRBV10-1 to TRBJ2-3; possibly TRBD1 for D (6 bases). Trimming removed 0 bases at V and 5 bases at J, with 18 bases between. The CDR3 length is 17 residues. Germline V gene sequence: CDR1 WNHNN, CDR2 SYGVQD (reference sequence). The CDR3 region is CASSESPKGERKDTQYF. The CDR3 nucleotides read TGCGCCAGCAGTGAGTCACCCAAGGGGGAGAGGAAAGATACGCAGTATTTT.

The chain carries TRBV14 and TRBJ2-3, with a weak D call TRBD1 (5 bases). Germline-derived CDR1 and CDR2 are SGHDN and FVKESK. Trimming pared 6 bases from V and 7 bases from J, leaving 14 bases between. The CDR3 has 13 residues. The CDR3 DNA is TGTGCCAGCAGTTCCACAGGATCCTATACGCAGTATTTT. Translated, it gives CASSSTGSYTQYF.

This chain links TRBV28 with TRBJ1-5; D is possibly TRBD1 (6 bases). This CDR3 has 15 amino acids. V was clipped by 6 bases and J by 4 bases, with 16 bases between them. From germline, CDR1 is MDHEN and CDR2 SYDVKM. CDR3 nucleotide sequence: TGTGCCAGCAGATCGGGACACTCAGGGAATCAGCCCCAGCATTTT. This sequence encodes CASRSGHSGNQPQHF.

The J gene is TRBJ1-2, the V gene TRBV6-6; no definite D call. Germline CDR1 and CDR2: MNHNY and SVGAGI (reference sequence). This CDR3 has 11 amino acids. V was shortened by 4 bases and J by 5 bases, with 5 bases between the two germline ends. CDR3 protein: CASSSQYGYTF. CDR3 in DNA: TGTGCCAGCAGTTCCCAATATGGCTACACCTTC.

V and J are TRBV6-2 or TRBV6-3 and TRBJ1-1; D is perhaps TRBD1 (5 bases). The germline CDR1 and CDR2 sequences are MNHEY and SVGEGT. The length of the CDR3 is 12 residues. The V end was cut by 6 bases, the J end by 5 bases, with 10 bases between. CDR3 nucleotide sequence: TGTGCCAGCAGCATCGGGGGTACTGAAGCTTTCTTT. Protein sequence: CASSIGGTEAFF.

The V and J genes are TRBV28 and TRBJ1-2, with TRBD1 as a possible D gene (5 bases). Trimming stripped 6 bases from V and 4 bases from J, with 15 bases between. The CDR3 has 14 residues. CDR1 is MDHEN and CDR2 is SYDVKM in the germline V gene. The CDR3 nucleotides read TGTGCCAGCAGCCCTTCTGGGACTTTCTATGGCTACACCTTC. It encodes CASSPSGTFYGYTF.

This chain links TRBV7-8 with TRBJ2-1; TRBD2 is a possible D gene (5 bases). CDR1 SGHVS and CDR2 FQNEAQ come from the germline V gene. The V end was cut by 4 bases, the J end by 5 bases, with 12 bases between. The CDR3 spans 14 residues. Here the CDR3 reads CASSSTRLNNEQFF. For the CDR3, the DNA is TGTGCCAGCAGCTCAACTAGGTTGAACAATGAGCAGTTCTTC.

This clone was seen many times. The chain couples TRBV6-2 or TRBV6-3 to TRBJ2-3; D possibly corresponds to TRBD1 (6 bases). The CDR3 is 15 amino acids. CDR1 is MNHEY and CDR2 is SVGEGT in the germline V gene. Trimming removed 5 bases from V and 4 bases from J, with 16 bases in between. The CDR3 loop is CASSPTPGAPDTQYF. The DNA of the CDR3 is TGTGCCAGCAGTCCGACCCCAGGGGCCCCAGATACGCAGTATTTT.

This clone was seen a single time. The chain has TRBV2 and TRBJ1-1, with 7 bases aligning to TRBD1. J lost 0 bases, V lost 6 bases, and 10 bases had no gene match. Germline V gives CDR1 SNHLY, CDR2 FYNNEI. This CDR3 comprises 16 residues. The CDR3 is CASRSNRDRLNTEAFF. CDR3 nucleotides: TGTGCCAGCAGAAGTAATAGGGACAGACTGAACACTGAAGCTTTCTTT.

Concerning this clone itself: The sample has other DNA sequences that encode this CDR3 too. V usage is TRBV3-1 (or the pseudogene TRBV3-2) and J usage is TRBJ2-2; D is uncertain. Trimming left V 11 bases short and J 0 bases short, with 13 bases between. The CDR3 is made up of 14 amino acids. Germline CDR1 reads LGHDT; CDR2 reads YNNKEL (reference sequence). DNA for the CDR3: TGTGCCTCAAGACTCGCCCCGAACACCGGGGAGCTGTTTTTT. Amino acid sequence: CASRLAPNTGELFF.

V and J are TRBV23-1 and TRBJ1-1; 12 bases match TRBD1. TRBV23-1 is an ORF for which the function is uncertain. CDR3 length equals 14 residues. The ends lost 5 bases at V and 7 bases at J; junction bases unmatched: 5. In DNA form, the CDR3 reads TGCGCCAGCAGTGTAGGGGACAGGGGGCTTGAAGCTTTCTTT. Residues: CASSVGDRGLEAFF.

The V call is TRBV21-1, the J call TRBJ2-7; the table's D call of TRBD1 was not tested on the DNA. TRBV21-1 is tagged as a pseudogene. The CDR3 is 19 amino acids. CDR3: CASNFPSGGDRDSSYEQYV. The DNA for the CDR3 is TGTGCCAGCAATTTCCCTTCCGGGGGGGACAGGGATAGCTCCTACGAGCAGTACGTC.

The chain uses TRBV4-2 and TRBJ2-3, with D possibly being TRBD2 (6 bases). V gave up 4 bases and J gave up 5 bases, with 19 bases separating them. Germline V gene data show CDR1 as LGHNA and CDR2 as YNFKEQ. The CDR3 loop spans 16 amino acids. The CDR3 spells CASSPSPSRGVDTQYF. CDR3 nucleotides: TGTGCCAGCAGCCCAAGCCCCTCGCGGGGTGTAGATACGCAGTATTTT.

This clone has just one count. The V and J genes are TRBV19 and TRBJ1-2; D is ambiguous. The CDR3 length is 9 residues. Between the trimmed V and J ends, which lost 9 bases and 7 bases, there was a span of 6 bases. The germline V gene has CDR1 LNHDA and CDR2 SQIVND (reference sequence). The CDR3: CARLSGYTF. Written as DNA, the CDR3 is TGTGCCAGGCTCAGTGGCTACACCTTC.

The chain combines TRBV28 with TRBJ2-1; 8 nucleotides line up with TRBD1. The CDR3 length is 14 residues. J gave up 8 bases and V 9 bases, and 12 bases lay outside the gene matches. The germline gives CDR1 MDHEN, CDR2 SYDVKM. CDR3 sequence reads: CASGQGTVIHEQFF. The CDR3 DNA reads as TGTGCCAGTGGACAGGGAACGGTTATCCATGAGCAGTTCTTC.

Here the CDR3 DNA reads TGTGCCAGCAGTTACGGGACAGGGTACAGCACAGATACGCAGTATTTT. It translates to CASSYGTGYSTDTQYF. The gene calls are TRBV6-5 and TRBJ2-3; TRBD1 agrees at 9 bases. From germline, CDR1 is MNHEY and CDR2 SVGAGI. This CDR3 comprises 16 residues. V was clipped by 2 bases and J by 0 bases; unmatched bases: 3.

This chain joins TRBV11-3 and TRBJ2-1, with D maybe TRBD2 (6 bases). The CDR3 length is 15 residues. Germline lookup yields CDR1 SGHNT and CDR2 YENEEA. V was trimmed by 6 bases and J by 7 bases, leaving 19 bases between them. CDR3 coding DNA: TGTGCCAGCAGTGATTCGGGACGGGGGAGGAATGAGCAGTTCTTC. It encodes CASSDSGRGRNEQFF.

This chain connects TRBV6-1 to TRBJ2-6, with 10 positions matching TRBD1. J gave up 1 base and V 4 bases, and 7 bases lay outside the gene matches. The germline V gene has CDR1 MNHNS and CDR2 SASEGT. The CDR3 sequence is 18 residues long. The CDR3, as DNA: TGTGCCAGCAGTGGTCCGGGACAGGGGACGTCTGGGGCCAACGTCCTGACTTTC. Its translation is CASSGPGQGTSGANVLTF.

This chain links TRBV6-2 or TRBV6-3 with TRBJ1-2; D possibly corresponds to TRBD1 (6 bases). Trimming shortened V by 2 bases and J by 1 base, and 11 bases separated the two germline ends. CDR1 MNHEY and CDR2 SVGEGT come from the germline V gene. The CDR3 is 15 residues long. The CDR3 DNA sequence: TGTGCCAGCAGTTACGACCGAGGGGGTAACTATGGCTACACCTTC. Translating gives CASSYDRGGNYGYTF.

The rearrangement uses TRBV27 and TRBJ2-1; no firm D call. Per the germline V gene, CDR1 is MNHEY and CDR2 is SMNVEV (reference sequence). The CDR3 loop spans 14 amino acids. Trimming stripped 5 bases from V and 8 bases from J, with 16 bases between. In DNA, the CDR3 is TGTGCCAGCAGTCCCAGGATCCAGCCAGATGAGCAGTTCTTC. This gives the protein CASSPRIQPDEQFF.

This clone appeared a few times. The chain employs TRBV27 and TRBJ2-2; D perhaps matches TRBD2 (5 bases). Trimming took off 3 bases at V and 2 bases at J, with 7 bases between the two ends. Germline CDR1 and CDR2: MNHEY and SMNVEV (reference sequence). CDR3 length: 14 amino acids. DNA for the CDR3: TGTGCCAGCAGTTTGGGGAGAAACACCGGGGAGCTGTTTTTT. Its protein is CASSLGRNTGELFF.

The chain joins TRBV4-1 to TRBJ2-1, with D possibly matching TRBD1 (6 bases). Per germline, CDR1 MGHRA and CDR2 YSYEKL. CDR3 length: 12 residues. The V end was cut by 3 bases, the J end by 8 bases, with 8 bases between. Written as DNA, the CDR3 is TGCGCCAGCAGCCACAGGGGCGATGAGCAGTTCTTC. It encodes CASSHRGDEQFF.